The 14 T cell receptor beta chains presented below share a single source sample, sequenced in a study of T cells in Graves' hyperthyroidism and ophthalmopathy. TCR beta CDR3 region amplification was performed from RNA transcripts. Primed by the HTBI set, a first-round RT-PCR was run on the TCR CDR3. TCRdb re-called the multiplex PCR reads through MiXCR, storing one row per CDR3 protein. Found here are fewer than 400,000 distinct CDR3 sequences, roughly 13% of them singletons; the top ten hold around 27%. Sequenced: blood. The origin of the receptors is a man aged 50-60 years with Graves' ophthalmopathy.

This clonotype was picked up a small number of times. The rearrangement uses TRBV6-1 and TRBJ2-1; D is tentatively TRBD1 or TRBD2 (7 bases each). The ends were cut back, 3 bases at V and 4 bases at J, with 13 bases in the middle. The germline gives CDR1 MNHNS, CDR2 SASEGT. The CDR3 extends over 15 amino acids. The CDR3 DNA reads as TGTGCCAGCAGTGATAGCCAGGGGGGGTACAATGAGCAGTTCTTC. As protein: CASSDSQGGYNEQFF.

This clonotype occurred many times. The chain links TRBV6-1 to TRBJ1-5; no clear D. Per the germline V gene, CDR1 is MNHNS and CDR2 is SASEGT. There are 18 residues in the CDR3. V lost 2 bases and J 7 bases, leaving 24 bases between the germline ends. The CDR3 sequence is CASSEPHSGRAGSQPQHF. CDR3 nucleotides: TGTGCCAGCAGTGAACCCCACAGTGGGAGGGCGGGAAGCCAGCCCCAGCATTTT.

The V and J genes are TRBV4-1 and TRBJ2-4; D might be TRBD2 (7 bases). Germline V gives CDR1 MGHRA, CDR2 YSYEKL. Trimming stripped 3 bases from V and 4 bases from J, with 16 bases between. CDR3 size: 16 residues. The CDR3 coding sequence is TGCGCCAGCAGCCACCCGGGCGAGGGGGGGAAAAACATTCAGTACTTC. Amino acids: CASSHPGEGGKNIQYF.

The chain links TRBV19 to TRBJ1-1, with D perhaps TRBD1 (6 bases). The V gene lost 6 bases and the J gene lost 1 base, with 18 bases spanning the gap. This CDR3 comprises 16 residues. Germline CDR1 LNHDA, CDR2 SQIVND (reference sequence). CDR3 amino acids: CASSPRMGQPNTEAFF. The DNA for the CDR3 is TGTGCCAGTAGCCCTCGTATGGGACAACCGAACACTGAAGCTTTCTTT. Looking up the rest from reference TRBV19 and TRBJ1-1 gives the full variable domain: DGGITQSPKYLFRKEGQNVTLSCEQNLNHDAMYWYRQDPGQGLRLIYYSQIVNDFQKGDIAEGYSVSREKKESFPLTVTSAQKNPTAFYLCASSPRMGQPNTEAFFGQGTRLTVV.

The chain combines TRBV20-1 with TRBJ1-5; the D gene is possibly TRBD1 (5 bases). CDR1 and CDR2 (germline): DFQATT, SNEGSKA (reference sequence). V was pared by 1 base and J by 0 bases, with 10 bases between. This CDR3 contains 15 residues. The CDR3 sequence is CSARVGGSSNQPQHF. CDR3 coding DNA: TGCAGTGCTAGAGTTGGGGGAAGTAGCAATCAGCCCCAGCATTTT.

The chain has TRBV19 and TRBJ2-7; 7 bases are shared with TRBD2. There are 16 residues in the CDR3. V lost 3 bases to trimming and J lost 5 bases; unmatched junction nucleotides: 13. Germline V lookup: CDR1 LNHDA, CDR2 SQIVND (reference sequence). CDR3: CASSISRTGGANEQYF. The CDR3 DNA is TGTGCCAGTAGTATCTCCAGGACGGGGGGAGCTAACGAGCAGTACTTC.

The chain links TRBV6-2 or TRBV6-3 to TRBJ2-5; weak D call: TRBD1 (6 bases). This CDR3 has 13 amino acids. CDR1 and CDR2 (germline): MNHEY, SVGEGT. V was cut by 4 bases and J by 5 bases, with 11 bases left in between. CDR3 nucleotides: TGTGCCAGCAGTTGGACAGATAGGGAGACCCAGTACTTC. Translated: CASSWTDRETQYF.

This clonotype was seen ten or more times. V gene TRBV19 combines with J gene TRBJ2-5; tentatively, D is TRBD2 (6 bases). This CDR3 region has 15 residues. Trimming took 5 bases from V and 5 from J, leaving 18 bases between them. Germline lookup yields CDR1 LNHDA and CDR2 SQIVND (reference sequence). CDR3 in DNA: TGTGCCAGTAGTCCTACAGCGGGTCTATTGGAGACCCAGTACTTC. Residues: CASSPTAGLLETQYF.

This clonotype was seen at least ten times. The chain recombines TRBV30 with TRBJ1-1; D ambiguous. CDR3 length equals 12 residues. Germline loops: CDR1 GTSNPN, CDR2 SVGIG (reference sequence). V gave up 4 bases and J gave up 0 bases, with 6 bases separating them. The DNA of the CDR3 is TGTGCCTGGATACCCATGAACACTGAAGCTTTCTTT. Protein product: CAWIPMNTEAFF.

This clonotype was counted many times. The rearrangement joins TRBV5-6 to TRBJ1-1; no firm D call. Germline values: CDR1 SGHDT, CDR2 YYEEEE. CDR3 size: 12 residues. V was clipped by 7 bases and J by 5 bases, with 12 bases between them. As DNA, the CDR3 is TGTGCCAGCCGCCGGGCTGGGACTGAAGCTTTCTTT. Protein: CASRRAGTEAFF.

There are many counts of this clonotype. The chain recombines TRBV12-3 or TRBV12-4 with TRBJ2-1; 7 positions agree with TRBD1. V lost 6 bases and J lost 6; bases outside the gene matches: 11. The CDR3 is made up of 15 amino acids. CDR3 in amino acids: CASSQGTVGTNEQFF. DNA of the CDR3: TGTGCCAGCAGCCAAGGGACAGTCGGGACCAATGAGCAGTTCTTC.

The table lists this clonotype with a few counts. The chain has TRBV15 and TRBJ2-3, with D tentatively TRBD1 (6 bases). CDR1 and CDR2 from the germline V gene are LNHNV and YYDKDF (reference sequence). Trimming left V 5 bases short and J 2 bases short, with 11 bases between. CDR3 length: 14 amino acids. The CDR3 spells CATSLGTLTDTQYF. CDR3 in DNA: TGTGCCACCAGCCTTGGGACACTCACAGATACGCAGTATTTT.

This clonotype has ten or more counts. One junction end does not reproduce the germline sequence, and a read error may be involved. This sequence joins TRBV2 and TRBJ2-2, with 9 positions matching TRBD2. The CDR3 has 15 residues. CDR1 and CDR2 from the germline V gene are SNHLY and FYNNEI. CDR3 nucleotides: TGTGCCAGCGGTGAGACTAGCGGATACACCGGGGAGCTGTTTTTT. Protein: CASGETSGYTGELFF.

The chain is built from TRBV25-1 and TRBJ1-2; D is uncertain. CDR1 and CDR2 from the germline V gene are MGHDK and SYGVNS. V was trimmed by 2 bases and J by 0 bases, leaving 7 bases between them. The CDR3 runs to 14 residues. The CDR3 nucleotides are TGTGCCAGCAGTGAACAGTTAGCTAACTATGGCTACACCTTC. Residues: CASSEQLANYGYTF.